The 17 T cell receptor beta chains below were found in one sample sequenced in a study of cytomegalovirus exposure and HLA in healthy donors (dated by TCRdb to about 2017). Library preparation employed the immunoSEQ multiplex PCR assay. For the multiplex PCR, a mixture combining 60 forward primers for TCR Vbeta segments and 13 reverse primers for TCR Jbeta segments was used. This is the immuneACCESS table as TCRdb keeps it, with only in-frame sequences that have V and J called. A part of the clones is gone; compared with another copy, unresolved V genes explain less than half, and the rest is unexplained. The sample table contains 120,000 to 150,000 clones; only one count was recorded for 80% of them. About 2.2% of the sample is taken by the ten largest. The sequenced material came from PBMCs. All receptors derive from a man aged 25-40 years in good health and CMV-seronegative.

The V call is TRBV7-9, the J call TRBJ2-3; TRBD2 agrees at 7 bases. V lost 5 bases and J lost 0; bases outside the gene matches: 14. Germline CDR1 reads SEHNR; CDR2 reads FQNEAQ (reference sequence). The length of the CDR3 is 18 residues. The CDR3 DNA sequence: TGTGCCAGCAGCCCCTCCGGCGGGAGTTGGGCTAGCACAGATACGCAGTATTTT. Translation: CASSPSGGSWASTDTQYF. Supplemented by reference TRBV7-9 and TRBJ2-3, the full variable domain reads DTGVSQNPRHKITKRGQNVTFRCDPISEHNRLYWYRQTLGQGPEFLTYFQNEAQLEKSRLLSDRFSAERPKGSFSTLEIQRTEQGDSAMYLCASSPSGGSWASTDTQYFGPGTRLTVL.

Points on this clone: An end of the junction does not agree with germline; a read error may underlie this. The chain is built from TRBV6-5 and TRBJ1-2, with TRBD1 matching over 8 bases. The length of the CDR3 is 14 residues. Germline values: CDR1 MNHEY, CDR2 SVGAGI. Here the CDR3 DNA reads TGTGCCAGCGCCACAGGGGGGGACCCCGTAAGCTACCCCTTC. This sequence encodes CASATGGDPVSYPF.

This clone came up once. CDR3 sequence (DNA): TGTGCCAGTAGGAGCTCCCGGGGTGCAATAGAGACCCAGTACTTC. This codes for CASRSSRGAIETQYF. The V and J genes are TRBV19 and TRBJ2-5, with D maybe TRBD2 (5 bases). The CDR3 runs 15 residues. The V gene's germline CDR1 is LNHDA and CDR2 SQIVND (reference sequence). V was shortened by 6 bases and J by 4 bases, with 18 bases between the two germline ends.

The rearrangement links TRBV9 to TRBJ2-3; D gene ambiguous. Trimming pared 0 bases from V and 1 base from J, leaving 9 bases between. The germline V gene encodes CDR1 SGDLS and CDR2 YYNGEE. The length of the CDR3 is 15 residues. The CDR3 sequence is CASSVDQRGTDTQYF. In DNA, the CDR3 is TGTGCCAGCAGCGTAGACCAGCGAGGCACAGATACGCAGTATTTT.

The V call is TRBV15, the J call TRBJ2-7; perhaps TRBD1 as D (6 bases). Trimming shortened V by 3 bases and J by 3 bases, and 12 bases separated the two germline ends. The germline V gene encodes CDR1 LNHNV and CDR2 YYDKDF (reference sequence). The CDR3 covers 14 residues. The chain's CDR3 is CATSSRTVDYEQYF. In DNA form, the CDR3 reads TGTGCCACCAGCAGCCGGACAGTAGACTACGAGCAGTACTTC. The variable domain in full, with the rest retrieved from reference TRBV15 and TRBJ2-7, is DAMVIQNPRYQVTQFGKPVTLSCSQTLNHNVMYWYQQKSSQAPKLLFHYYDKDFNNEADTPDNFQSRRPNTSFCFLDIRSPGLGDTAMYLCATSSRTVDYEQYFGPGTRLTVT.

This clone was detected once. The CDR3, as DNA: TGTGCCAGCAGTGACAGGACAGGGTGGGTGGAGACCCAGTACTTC. Translated, it gives CASSDRTGWVETQYF. The genes are TRBV6-1 and TRBJ2-5; 8 nucleotides line up with TRBD1. Germline V lookup: CDR1 MNHNS, CDR2 SASEGT. Trimming cost V 3 bases and J 5 bases; bases outside gene matches: 8. The CDR3 is made up of 15 amino acids.

The V gene is TRBV7-2, the J gene TRBJ2-3; a possible D gene is TRBD2 (5 bases). CDR1 is SGHTA and CDR2 is FQGNSA in the germline V gene. This CDR3 is built from 18 residues. Trimming pared 4 bases from V and 3 bases from J, leaving 23 bases between. CDR3 loop: CASSSSRTRRLRTDTQYF. As DNA, the CDR3 is TGTGCCAGCAGCTCGTCCCGGACTCGCCGACTTAGAACAGATACGCAGTATTTT.

The chain has TRBV7-7 and TRBJ2-3; 8 nucleotides align to TRBD2. V was clipped by 1 base and J by 2 bases; unmatched bases: 2. The germline gives CDR1 SSHAT, CDR2 FNYEAQ (reference sequence). The CDR3 extends over 15 amino acids. CDR3 DNA sequence: TGTGCCAGCAGCTTAGGAGCGGGAGCCACAGATACGCAGTATTTT. This translates into CASSLGAGATDTQYF.

J is TRBJ1-1 and V is TRBV10-3; a weak D match, TRBD1 (6 bases). The CDR3 has 14 amino acids. V was pared by 3 bases and J by 3 bases, with 11 bases between. Germline V gives CDR1 ENHRY, CDR2 SYGVKD. DNA of the CDR3: TGTGCCATCAGTGATCAGGGGCTGGACACTGAAGCTTTCTTT. It specifies CAISDQGLDTEAFF.

This rearrangement joins TRBV9 to TRBJ1-5, with a tentative D call TRBD1 (5 bases). V was trimmed by 0 bases and J by 4 bases, leaving 11 bases between them. Per the germline V gene, CDR1 is SGDLS and CDR2 is YYNGEE. The CDR3 is 15 residues long. Written as DNA, the CDR3 is TGTGCCAGCAGCGTAGGGGAGGGGAGAAATCAGCCCCAGCATTTT. Its translation is CASSVGEGRNQPQHF. Full variable domain (rest looked up from reference TRBV9 and TRBJ1-5): DSGVTQTPKHLITATGQRVTLRCSPRSGDLSVYWYQQSLDQGLQFLIQYYNGEERAKGNILERFSAQQFPDLHSELNLSSLELGDSALYFCASSVGEGRNQPQHFGDGTRLSIL.

This rearrangement joins TRBV15 to TRBJ1-2, with a tentative D call TRBD1 (5 bases). Germline V CDR1 and CDR2: LNHNV, YYDKDF (reference sequence). V lost 3 bases and J lost 2, with 7 bases in between. This CDR3 is built from 13 residues. The CDR3 coding sequence is TGTGCCACCAGCAGGGACAAAAACTATGGCTACACCTTC. Its protein is CATSRDKNYGYTF.

This chain joins TRBV10-3 and TRBJ2-4; 8 nucleotides line up with TRBD2. The CDR3 runs to 17 residues. The V segment lost 2 bases and the J segment 8 bases; nucleotides outside the gene matches: 14. Looked up from germline, CDR1 is ENHRY and CDR2 is SYGVKD. The CDR3 loop reads CAISEGDKLAAWDIQYF. The CDR3, as DNA: TGTGCCATCAGTGAGGGGGATAAACTAGCGGCGTGGGACATTCAGTACTTC.

Details on this clone: The germline gene is not matched at one end of the junction; a read error may be the cause. J is TRBJ1-5 and V is TRBV6-5; 9 bases map to TRBD1. CDR3 size: 15 residues. Germline V lookup: CDR1 MNHEY, CDR2 SVGAGI. The CDR3 DNA follows: TGTGCCAGCAGTTCGGGACAGGGAAGGTTTCAGCCCCAGAATTTT. Protein: CASSSGQGRFQPQNF.

This clone was observed a few times. V and J are TRBV10-1 and TRBJ2-2; 7 bases map to TRBD2. Germline assignment: CDR1 WNHNN and CDR2 SYGVQD (reference sequence). The CDR3 consists of 16 residues. V shed 0 bases and J 6 bases; nucleotides not matched to a gene: 7. The CDR3, as DNA: TGCGCCAGCAGTGAGTCATGGACTAGATCTCCCGGGGAGCTGTTTTTT. This sequence encodes CASSESWTRSPGELFF.

The CDR3 sequence is CASMYSFTGELFF. Written as DNA, the CDR3 is TGTGCCAGCATGTACAGCTTCACCGGGGAGCTGTTTTTT. The chain combines TRBV7-6 with TRBJ2-2; D is undetermined. This CDR3 is 13 amino acids long. V was pared by 7 bases and J by 4 bases, with 10 bases between. Germline V CDR1 and CDR2: SGHVS, FNYEAQ. Full variable domain (missing parts from reference TRBV7-6 and TRBJ2-2): GAGVSQSPRYKVTKRGQDVALRCDPISGHVSLYWYRQALGQGPEFLTYFNYEAQQDKSGLPNDRFSAERPEGSISTLTIQRTEQRDSAMYRCASMYSFTGELFFGEGSRLTVL.

The V and J genes are TRBV11-2 and TRBJ2-1; tentative D call: TRBD2 (6 bases). V lost 0 bases and J lost 0, with 6 bases in between. The V gene's germline CDR1 is SGHAT and CDR2 FQNNGV. The CDR3 has 15 residues. The chain's CDR3 is CASSLERGSYNEQFF. The DNA for the CDR3 is TGTGCCAGCAGCTTAGAGCGGGGCTCCTACAATGAGCAGTTCTTC.

The chain couples TRBV5-1 to TRBJ2-2; 8 nucleotides line up with TRBD1. The ends lost 0 bases at V and 4 bases at J; junction bases unmatched: 2. Germline values: CDR1 SGHRS, CDR2 YFSETQ. The CDR3 loop spans 15 amino acids. The CDR3 is CASSLDQGATGELFF. CDR3 nucleotides: TGCGCCAGCAGCTTGGACCAGGGGGCCACCGGGGAGCTGTTTTTT.